These 31 T cell receptor beta chains were all obtained from the same sample, sequenced in a study of regulatory T cells in long-lasting Graves disease. Building of the TCR beta libraries involved iRepertoire HTBI primers and Arm-PCR of CDR3 regions. TCRdb redid the calling of the multiplex PCR reads with MiXCR, one entry per CDR3 protein. The sample holds some 490,000 distinct CDR3 sequences, more than 10% seen once. As to time point: newly diagnosed GD, antithyroid drugs for less than 3 months. Preparation of the TCR library used RNA extracted from PBMCs. Another study also made use of these data, one on T cells in Graves' hyperthyroidism and ophthalmopathy.

The sequencing here drew on peripheral blood mononuclear cells (PBMCs), taken at new diagnosis, from a patient treated with antithyroid drugs. Receptors were obtained from a woman under 40 with Graves disease.

This clonotype was seen many times. The chain carries TRBV6-2 or TRBV6-3 and TRBJ2-3; D not certain. Germline V gene lookup returns CDR1 MNHEY and CDR2 SVGEGT. This CDR3 spans 12 amino acids. With 5 bases removed from V and 8 bases from J, the gap between germline ends came to 11 bases. The CDR3 nucleotides read TGTGCCAGCAGTGATACGAGTATTACGCAGTATTTT. This encodes CASSDTSITQYF.

This clonotype was seen many times. The J gene is TRBJ2-2, the V gene TRBV12-3 or TRBV12-4, with 8 positions matching TRBD2. The CDR3 consists of 17 residues. V trimming: 2 bases; J trimming: 0 bases; junction bases outside the gene matches: 5. DNA of the CDR3: TGTGCCAGCAGTTTAATCTTAGCGGGATCGAACACCGGGGAGCTGTTTTTT. Residues: CASSLILAGSNTGELFF.

This chain uses TRBV4-2 with TRBJ1-1, with D unresolved. Trimming left V 0 bases short and J 1 base short, with 12 bases between. The CDR3 is 16 amino acids. The germline gives CDR1 LGHNA, CDR2 YNFKEQ. This CDR3 is CASSQEDGQSNTEAFF. The CDR3 DNA follows: TGTGCCAGCAGCCAAGAAGATGGCCAGTCGAACACTGAAGCTTTCTTT.

V and J are TRBV7-2 and TRBJ2-7, with 8 bases matching TRBD1. The CDR3 is 15 residues long. With V trimmed by 4 bases and J by 6 bases, 11 bases remained unmatched. The germline CDR1 and CDR2 sequences are SGHTA and FQGNSA. The CDR3 reads CASSSQRTGTTEQYF. The CDR3 DNA reads TGTGCCAGCAGCTCCCAAAGGACAGGGACGACCGAGCAGTACTTC. Together with reference TRBV7-2 and TRBJ2-7, the CDR3 gives the full variable domain: GAGVSQSPSNKVTEKGKDVELRCDPISGHTALYWYRQSLGQGLEFLIYFQGNSAPDKSGLPSDRFSAERTGGSVSTLTIQRTQQEDSAVYLCASSSQRTGTTEQYFGPGTRLTVT.

This clonotype has ten or more counts. The V call is TRBV28, the J call TRBJ2-4; 11 positions match TRBD2. The CDR3 covers 17 residues. Trimming at V came to 4 bases and at J to 0 bases, leaving 5 bases not matched to a gene. Germline V gene lookup returns CDR1 MDHEN and CDR2 SYDVKM. CDR3 DNA sequence: TGTGCCAGCAGTTCGTCGACTAGCGGGATAGCCAAAAACATTCAGTACTTC. This translates into CASSSSTSGIAKNIQYF.

This clonotype was counted between two and nine times. A single base separates this from a much larger clone, so it may be a read error. The genes are TRBV6-1 and TRBJ2-1; 14 bases align to TRBD2. CDR1 MNHNS and CDR2 SASEGT come from the germline V gene. The CDR3 is made up of 16 amino acids. CDR3 sequence reads: CASSPGLAGGHGEQLF. In DNA, the CDR3 is TGTGCCAGCAGTCCCGGACTAGCGGGGGGTCACGGGGAGCAGCTCTTC.

This clonotype occurred a few times. The chain couples TRBV13 to TRBJ2-5; tentatively, D is TRBD2 (6 bases). Trimming removed 2 bases at V and 3 bases at J, with 10 bases between. Looked up from germline, CDR1 is PRHDT and CDR2 is FYEKMQ (reference sequence). This CDR3 is 14 amino acids long. The CDR3 DNA follows: TGTGCCAGCAGCTTAAGGACGGGAGAAGAGACCCAGTACTTC. The encoded protein is CASSLRTGEETQYF. The whole variable domain, filled in from reference TRBV13 and TRBJ2-5, reads AAGVIQSPRHLIKEKRETATLKCYPIPRHDTVYWYQQGPGQDPQFLISFYEKMQSDKGSIPDRFSAQQFSDYHSELNMSSLELGDSALYFCASSLRTGEETQYFGPGTRLLVL.

This clonotype came up many times. This chain uses TRBV11-3 with TRBJ2-1; possible D gene TRBD2, 6 bases. Trimming stripped 0 bases from V and 7 bases from J, with 16 bases between. CDR1 is SGHNT, CDR2 YENEEA, per germline. This CDR3 has 16 residues. CDR3 DNA: TGTGCCAGCAGCTTAGATTTAGGAGGGAGGAATAATGAGCAGTTCTTC. This sequence encodes CASSLDLGGRNNEQFF.

The chain is built from TRBV12-3 or TRBV12-4 and TRBJ2-7; 7 bases fit TRBD1. The CDR3 spans 14 residues. The V segment lost 6 bases and the J segment 5 bases; nucleotides outside the gene matches: 10. CDR3 amino acids: CASSDRTGYDEQYF. The CDR3 nucleotides read TGTGCCAGCAGCGACCGGACAGGTTACGACGAGCAGTACTTC.

The chain uses TRBV27 and TRBJ2-7, with D perhaps TRBD1 (5 bases). This CDR3 spans 14 amino acids. Trimming pared 3 bases from V and 6 bases from J, leaving 15 bases between. CDR1 and CDR2 (germline): MNHEY, SMNVEV (reference sequence). The CDR3 DNA sequence: TGTGCCAGCAGTTTTTTAGGGGCCCTCCCCGAGCAGTACTTC. Amino acids: CASSFLGALPEQYF.

This clonotype was seen many times. The rearrangement links TRBV28 to TRBJ2-5; TRBD2 aligns across 12 bases. This CDR3 is built from 15 residues. The germline V gene has CDR1 MDHEN and CDR2 SYDVKM. V trimming: 5 bases; J trimming: 8 bases; junction bases outside the gene matches: 9. CDR3 bases: TGTGCCAGCAGTCCTAGCGGGAGGGCTGACAGAACCCAGTACTTC. It is translated as CASSPSGRADRTQYF.

This chain uses TRBV7-6 with TRBJ2-5; tentative D call: TRBD2 (5 bases). Germline V gene data show CDR1 as SGHVS and CDR2 as FNYEAQ. V was shortened by 2 bases and J by 2 bases, with 27 bases between the two germline ends. The length of the CDR3 is 20 residues. CDR3: CASSLMPLSMVGVGQETQYF. CDR3 in DNA: TGTGCCAGCAGCTTAATGCCGCTTTCGATGGTCGGGGTCGGTCAAGAGACCCAGTACTTC.

The chain joins TRBV7-3 to TRBJ1-5; perhaps TRBD1 as D (6 bases). CDR1 and CDR2 (germline): SGHTA, FQGTGA. Trimming left V 6 bases short and J 6 bases short, with 18 bases between. CDR3 length equals 15 residues. The DNA for the CDR3 is TGTGCCAGCAGTTCCGGGGGGGGCGCAGGTCAGCCCCAGCATTTT. It is translated as CASSSGGGAGQPQHF.

As regards this clonotype: The junction differs from germline at one of its ends, possibly a read error. The chain links TRBV3-1 to TRBJ2-5; 8 bases fit TRBD2. This CDR3 has 13 amino acids. Germline lookup yields CDR1 LGHDT and CDR2 YNNKEL (reference sequence). The CDR3 nucleotides read TGTGCCAGCAGAACTAGCGGCCAAGAGGCCCAGTACTTC. It translates to CASRTSGQEAQYF.

This clonotype was picked up many times. The chain has TRBV27 and TRBJ1-6; 9 bases align to TRBD1. Germline trimming cut 3 bases from V and 10 bases from J; bases unmatched to any gene: 10. Germline CDR1 is MNHEY and CDR2 is SMNVEV (reference sequence). The CDR3 consists of 16 residues. The CDR3 coding sequence is TGTGCCAGCAGTTTGGGACAGGGTAAGGAAGAATCACCCCTCCACTTT. Its protein is CASSLGQGKEESPLHF.

CDR3 bases: TGTGCCAGCAGCCCTCAGCAGTACAATGAGCAGTTCTTC. Translated, it gives CASSPQQYNEQFF. V is TRBV11-1 and J is TRBJ2-1; D unresolved. This CDR3 has 13 residues. CDR1 and CDR2 (germline): SGHAT, FQDESV (reference sequence). V was shortened by 5 bases and J by 4 bases, with 9 bases between the two germline ends.

This chain uses TRBV12-3 or TRBV12-4 with TRBJ1-4; maybe TRBD1 (5 bases). This CDR3 spans 14 amino acids. V shed 6 bases and J shed 5 bases, with 13 bases lying between them. The DNA of the CDR3 is TGTGCCAGCAGATACAGGAGCTTGAATGAAAAACTGTTTTTT. Translation gives CASRYRSLNEKLFF.

This clonotype was seen a handful of times. This chain joins TRBV6-1 and TRBJ1-2; 9 nucleotides agree with TRBD1. CDR1 is MNHNS and CDR2 is SASEGT in the germline V gene. Trimming at V came to 5 bases and at J to 14 bases, leaving 12 bases not matched to a gene. The CDR3 runs to 13 residues. The CDR3 is CASSTGTGSGLTF. The CDR3 DNA is TGTGCCAGCAGTACCGGGACAGGGTCTGGTTTAACCTTC.

This clonotype was seen many times. The rearrangement links TRBV20-1 to TRBJ2-1; 9 nucleotides match TRBD2. Germline CDR1 is DFQATT and CDR2 is SNEGSKA (reference sequence). After removal of 0 bases from V and 7 bases from J, the junction contained 7 bases not matched to a gene. The CDR3 totals 15 residues. Here the CDR3 reads CSARDAGGPGNEQFF. The CDR3 DNA reads TGCAGTGCTAGAGATGCGGGAGGGCCGGGAAATGAGCAGTTCTTC.

The sample holds a few counts of this clonotype. V is TRBV6-2 or TRBV6-3 and J is TRBJ2-3; D is ambiguous. The CDR3 length is 15 residues. V lost 4 bases and J 0 bases, leaving 11 bases between the germline ends. The germline V gene has CDR1 MNHEY and CDR2 SVGEGT. The CDR3 DNA sequence: TGTGCCAGCAGTTCCCCGTGGCGGAGCACAGATACGCAGTATTTT. It encodes CASSSPWRSTDTQYF.

This clonotype occurred many times. This chain connects TRBV3-1 to TRBJ2-1; D is uncertain. The CDR3 has 13 residues. The germline V gene encodes CDR1 LGHDT and CDR2 YNNKEL (reference sequence). Trimming removed 1 base from V and 9 bases from J, with 10 bases in between. The CDR3, as DNA: TGTGCCAGCAGCCAAGCAAAGAGGCGTGAGCAGTTCTTC. Translated: CASSQAKRREQFF.

There are a few counts of this clonotype. This chain connects TRBV5-1 to TRBJ1-4; D remains ambiguous. Trimming shortened V by 4 bases and J by 2 bases, and 12 bases separated the two germline ends. The germline CDR1 and CDR2 sequences are SGHRS and YFSETQ. CDR3 length: 15 residues. The CDR3 spells CASSRLVATNEKLFF. DNA for the CDR3: TGCGCCAGCAGCCGGTTGGTTGCCACTAATGAAAAACTGTTTTTT.

This clonotype has just a few counts. The chain couples TRBV11-3 to TRBJ2-3; 7 positions agree with TRBD1. Germline V lookup: CDR1 SGHNT, CDR2 YENEEA. This CDR3 has 14 residues. V lost 4 bases, J lost 2 bases, and 3 bases stayed unmatched. In DNA, the CDR3 is TGTGCCAGCAGCTCGGGACAGCCCACAGATACGCAGTATTTT. Translation gives CASSSGQPTDTQYF.

This clonotype was recorded many times. This chain links TRBV3-1 with TRBJ1-6; D gene ambiguous. CDR3 size: 15 residues. The V and J ends lost 1 base and 7 bases respectively, with 11 bases between them. CDR1 and CDR2 from the germline V gene are LGHDT and YNNKEL (reference sequence). The CDR3, as DNA: TGTGCCAGCAGCCAAGGTGCGTCTGCAAATTCACCCCTCCACTTT. Its protein is CASSQGASANSPLHF.

This clonotype was picked up many times. This chain joins TRBV2 and TRBJ1-1, with 7 bases fitting TRBD1. The ends lost 6 bases at V and 0 bases at J; junction bases unmatched: 7. Germline V gene data show CDR1 as SNHLY and CDR2 as FYNNEI. The CDR3 sequence is 15 residues long. This chain's CDR3 is CASRRTGNMNTEAFF. The CDR3 DNA reads as TGTGCCAGCAGGAGGACAGGCAATATGAACACTGAAGCTTTCTTT.

Notes on this clonotype: One end of the junction does not line up with germline, which may come from a read error. CDR3 sequence reads: CASSSPQGPGMDF. The CDR3 DNA sequence: TGTGCCAGCAGCTCCCCACAGGGGCCCGGAATGGACTTC. The chain has TRBV7-9 and TRBJ1-2; 7 bases are shared with TRBD1. Germline lookup yields CDR1 SEHNR and CDR2 FQNEAQ (reference sequence). This CDR3 region has 13 residues.

In its sample, this clonotype was seen many times. The chain uses TRBV27 and TRBJ1-1, with 7 nucleotides matching TRBD1. The V gene's germline CDR1 is MNHEY and CDR2 SMNVEV (reference sequence). V trimming: 6 bases; J trimming: 7 bases; junction bases outside the gene matches: 8. The CDR3 totals 13 residues. The CDR3: CASSYGDRDEAFF. In DNA, the CDR3 is TGTGCCAGCAGCTATGGGGACAGAGATGAAGCTTTCTTT.

This clonotype was picked up a small number of times. The rearrangement uses TRBV29-1 and TRBJ2-3; TRBD1 might be the D (5 bases). In germline, CDR1 is SQVTM, CDR2 ANQGSEA. CDR3 length equals 12 residues. CDR3 sequence (DNA): TGCACATTCGACAGAACCACAGATACGCAGTATTTT. It codes for CTFDRTTDTQYF.

This clonotype showed up many times. V is TRBV3-1 and J is TRBJ2-3; no clear D. The germline gives CDR1 LGHDT, CDR2 YNNKEL (reference sequence). V lost 4 bases to trimming and J lost 5 bases, with 16 bases between them. This CDR3 spans 15 amino acids. CDR3 in DNA: TGTGCCAGCAGCCCCCGTGGCACGGATCGAGATACGCAGTATTTT. Protein sequence: CASSPRGTDRDTQYF.

This clonotype turned up a few times. CDR3 residues: CASSFQSGGETQYF. CDR3 nucleotides: TGTGCCAGCAGCTTCCAGTCGGGTGGAGAGACCCAGTACTTC. J is TRBJ2-5 and V is TRBV11-3, with unresolved D. The germline gives CDR1 SGHNT, CDR2 YENEEA. V dropped 3 bases and J dropped 4 bases, with 12 bases sitting between them. The CDR3 covers 14 residues.

This clonotype came up many times. This sequence joins TRBV28 and TRBJ2-7; D is unresolved. Trimming pared 3 bases from V and 0 bases from J, leaving 9 bases between. Germline CDR1 MDHEN, CDR2 SYDVKM. CDR3 size: 14 residues. The CDR3 loop reads CASSFQDISYEQYF. The CDR3 DNA reads TGTGCCAGCAGTTTTCAGGATATCTCCTACGAGCAGTACTTC.